This T cell receptor beta chain was recorded in a study of T cell responses to AZD1222 COVID-19 vaccine (dated by TCRdb to 2020 to 2023). Regarding the complete study: AZD1222 recipients with second doses at about 4 weeks or about 12 weeks were pooled, because spike-specific TCR depth and breadth did not differ between schedules. A total of 230 or so trial participants underwent TCR sequencing, of whom nearly 210 received two doses of AZD1222 and 26 received two doses of the MenACWY control vaccine. Trial participants were enrolled by age into 18-55, 56-69 and 70-plus year subgroups, with 148, 28 and 57 TCR-sequenced participants respectively. The full study reports these points: CD4 TCRs associated with the vaccine covered the entire spike protein, and the dominant responses were in regions 160-218 and 743-854. Because no day 14 peak-response samples were available, repertoires were characterized only after the peak T cell response. A significant rise in spike-specific TCR breadth and depth was observed after two AZD1222 doses relative to day 0 and relative to MenACWY recipients. The 56-69-year group was small, and its depth increase did not reach significance, likely because of low power. Conclusions about previously exposed vaccinees are limited because only a handful of AZD1222 recipients were SARS-CoV-2 seropositive at baseline. Reportedly, almost half of the unique spike-specific TCRs recognized epitopes lying outside the regions that are mutated in the B.1.351 and B.1.1.7 variants. Most participants were white British and females outnumbered males, and the authors suggested that clonal diversity may have been underestimated.

The CDR3 regions of human TCRbeta chains were analyzed by immunosequencing. As for the authors' bioinformatics: Repertoire TCRs were matched against a reference library of SARS-CoV-2-specific TCRs generated with the MIRA antigen-specificity platform. Breadth was defined as the fraction of unique TCRs that were SARS-CoV-2-associated. Depth was defined as the fraction of total T cells that were SARS-CoV-2-associated. Using the MIRA data, each spike-specific TCR was assigned both to the spike region to which the TCR was reactive and to a CD4 or CD8 class. Log10-transformed breadth and depth values were compared by one-way ANOVA with Sidak's multiple comparisons tests. Entries here come from immuneACCESS through TCRdb and include only in-frame sequences with V and J called. Some clones fail to appear in such tables; in the studies checked, an unresolved V gene covers under half of the shortfall, and the cause of the remainder is unknown. V and J calls and clone size are given by that table; D and trimming were obtained from the DNA. The sample table holds 130,000 to 150,000 clones, of which approximately 89% were seen once. The ten largest make up approximately 2.8% of the sample.

For this clone: This clone's antigen is unknown. Base quality data are lacking; no much larger clone is found one base away.

Explained via the paper, the time point label denotes: baseline before first vaccination. Vaccinee samples were obtained from the UK trials COV001 and COV002, which included a single-blind randomized controlled phase 2/3 trial of AZD1222 (ChAdOx1 nCoV-19) in healthy adults. For TCRbeta chain sequencing, PBMC samples were collected from trial participants at day 0 and at day 28 after the second dose. Ends trimmed: V by 3 bases, J by 5 bases; bases unmatched to a gene: 6. From the cysteine up to the phenylalanine, the CDR3 has a length of 14 residues. Just the 42-base CDR3 DNA is kept, in frame starting at base 1. From the germline V gene (reference sequence), CDR1 is LNHDA and CDR2 is SQIVND.

The sample here was peripheral blood, taken on day 0 of AZD1222 vaccination. The sequence links TRBV19 to TRBJ1-2, and 7 junction bases match TRBD1. This TCR derives from an adult in good health. This receptor has the CDR3 CASSIVGGGYGYTF. The nucleotide sequence reads TGTGCCAGTAGTATCGTAGGGGGCGGATATGGCTACACCTTC.